This is a list of T cell receptor beta chains from one sample in a study of PD-1 blockade in classical Hodgkin lymphoma. The data were produced by immunoSEQ multiplex PCR, yet TCRdb's version contains in-frame clones alone and is incomplete. Among about 22,000 clones listed, about 88% were seen once. Sequencing used CD4+ T cells from blood. The source of these receptors is a human donor with classical Hodgkin lymphoma. Each CDR3 is given with its conserved first and last residue. A D gene is named only where the DNA matches it firmly. Some rows mark clone size as missing; the rest say once, few, many or name a class of expanded clone.

clone size,CDR3 length,V gene,D gene,J gene,CDR3 DNA,CDR3 protein
-,14,TRBV15,TRBD1,TRBJ1-6,TGTGCCACCAGCATAAGGGGGCACGCTTCACCCCTCCACTTT,CATSIRGHASPLHF
-,14,TRBV7-9,TRBD1,TRBJ2-7,TGTGCCAGCAGCTTCCGGGACAGGCCCTACGAGCAGTACTTC,CASSFRDRPYEQYF
-,15,TRBV25-1,-,TRBJ2-5,TGTGCCAGCAGTGAATATCTACAGATCCAAGAGACCCAGTACTTC,CASSEYLQIQETQYF
-,15,TRBV5-1,TRBD1,TRBJ2-3,TGCGCCAGCAGCTCTGGGGTGCAGGGGGCGAGTACGCAGTATTTT,CASSSGVQGASTQYF
few,15,TRBV18,-,TRBJ1-1,TGTGCCAGCTCACCAGGAAGGGAAATGAACACTGAAGCTTTCTTT,CASSPGREMNTEAFF
few,14,TRBV14,-,TRBJ1-6,TGTGCCAGTAAACCCACAGGGTTTAATTCACCCCTCCACTTT,CASKPTGFNSPLHF
-,14,TRBV28,-,TRBJ1-1,TGTGCCACCCTTGAGAGGCAGCGAAACACTGAAGCTTTCTTT,CATLERQRNTEAFF
-,16,TRBV4-2,-,TRBJ1-1,TGTGCCAGCAGCCAAGATGGGGGCATGGGCTCCCCGGGGGCTTTCTTT,CASSQDGGMGSPGAFF
-,13,TRBV7-8,-,TRBJ2-5,TGTGCCAGCAGCTTAGGTCCGGGGATGACCCAGTACTTC,CASSLGPGMTQYF
-,15,TRBV18,-,TRBJ2-5,TGTGCCAGCTCACCGATACCTTCTCACAAAGAGACCCAGTACTTC,CASSPIPSHKETQYF
-,14,TRBV19,-,TRBJ1-5,TGTGCCAGTAGTAGTGGGACGGGAAATCAGCCCCAGCATTTT,CASSSGTGNQPQHF
-,13,TRBV29-1,TRBD1,TRBJ1-2,TGCAGCGTGGACGGGACAGGGGAAGGGGGCTACACCTTC,CSVDGTGEGGYTF